This T cell receptor beta chain was found in a study of shared clonotypes between healthy human individuals. CD45RO-negative, CCR7-positively selected cells formed the naive CD8 fraction, excluding terminally differentiated effector memory CD45RA+ cells. TCRdb keeps only in-frame clones here, not all; method: immunoSEQ multiplex PCR. The sample carries 1.5 million to 2.5 million clones, roughly 94% recorded once. After removal of 1 base from V and 9 bases from J, the junction contained 6 bases not matched to a gene. Germline V gene sequence: CDR1 MGHDK, CDR2 SYGVNS. The CDR3 contains 16 residues. The sequenced sample consisted of naive CD8+ T cells sorted from blood. The sequence was collected from a man aged 18 to 35 in good health. The V gene is TRBV25-1, the J gene TRBJ2-3; 14 bases line up with TRBD2. The CDR3, as DNA: TGTGCCAGCAGTGAATGGACTAGCGGGGGGCCGGGGACGCAGTATTTT. It yields the protein CASSEWTSGGPGTQYF.